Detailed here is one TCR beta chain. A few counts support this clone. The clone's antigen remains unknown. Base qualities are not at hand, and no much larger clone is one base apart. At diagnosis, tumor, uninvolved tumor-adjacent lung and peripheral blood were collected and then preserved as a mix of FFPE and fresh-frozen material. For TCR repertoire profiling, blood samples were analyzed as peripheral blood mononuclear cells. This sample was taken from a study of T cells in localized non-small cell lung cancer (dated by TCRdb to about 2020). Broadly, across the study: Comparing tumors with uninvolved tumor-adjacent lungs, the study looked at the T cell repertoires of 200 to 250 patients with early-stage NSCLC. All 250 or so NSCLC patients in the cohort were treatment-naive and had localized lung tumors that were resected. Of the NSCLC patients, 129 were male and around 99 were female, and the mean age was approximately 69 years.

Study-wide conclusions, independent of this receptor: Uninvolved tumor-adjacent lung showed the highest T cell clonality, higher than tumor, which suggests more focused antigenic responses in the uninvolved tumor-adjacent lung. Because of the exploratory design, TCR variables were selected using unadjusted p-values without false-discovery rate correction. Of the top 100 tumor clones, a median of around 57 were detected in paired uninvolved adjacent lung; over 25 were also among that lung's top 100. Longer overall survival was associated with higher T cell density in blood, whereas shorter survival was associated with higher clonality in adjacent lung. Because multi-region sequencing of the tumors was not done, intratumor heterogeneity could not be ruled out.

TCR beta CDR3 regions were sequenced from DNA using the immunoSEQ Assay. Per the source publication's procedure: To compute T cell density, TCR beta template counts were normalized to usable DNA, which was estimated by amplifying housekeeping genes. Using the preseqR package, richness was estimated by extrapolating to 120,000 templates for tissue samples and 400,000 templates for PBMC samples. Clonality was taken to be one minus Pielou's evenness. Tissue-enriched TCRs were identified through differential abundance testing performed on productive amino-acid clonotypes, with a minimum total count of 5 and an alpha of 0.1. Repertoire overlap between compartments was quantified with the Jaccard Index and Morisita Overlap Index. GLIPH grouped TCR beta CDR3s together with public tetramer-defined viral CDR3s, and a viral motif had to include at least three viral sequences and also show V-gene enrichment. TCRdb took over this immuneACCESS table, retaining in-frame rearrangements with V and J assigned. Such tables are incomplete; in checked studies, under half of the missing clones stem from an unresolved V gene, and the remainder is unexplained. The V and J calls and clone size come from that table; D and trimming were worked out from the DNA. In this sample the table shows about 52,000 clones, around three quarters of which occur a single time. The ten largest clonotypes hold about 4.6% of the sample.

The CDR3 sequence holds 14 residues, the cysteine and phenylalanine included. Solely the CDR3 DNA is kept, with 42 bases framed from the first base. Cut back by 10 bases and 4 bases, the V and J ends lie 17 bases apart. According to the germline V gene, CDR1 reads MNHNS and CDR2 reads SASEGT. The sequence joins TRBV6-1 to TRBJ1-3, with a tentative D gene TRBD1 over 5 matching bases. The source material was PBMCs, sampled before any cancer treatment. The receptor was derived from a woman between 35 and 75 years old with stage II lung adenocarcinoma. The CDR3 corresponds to CATGIRDSGNTIYF. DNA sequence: TGTGCCACTGGGATCCGGGACTCAGGAAACACCATATATTTT.